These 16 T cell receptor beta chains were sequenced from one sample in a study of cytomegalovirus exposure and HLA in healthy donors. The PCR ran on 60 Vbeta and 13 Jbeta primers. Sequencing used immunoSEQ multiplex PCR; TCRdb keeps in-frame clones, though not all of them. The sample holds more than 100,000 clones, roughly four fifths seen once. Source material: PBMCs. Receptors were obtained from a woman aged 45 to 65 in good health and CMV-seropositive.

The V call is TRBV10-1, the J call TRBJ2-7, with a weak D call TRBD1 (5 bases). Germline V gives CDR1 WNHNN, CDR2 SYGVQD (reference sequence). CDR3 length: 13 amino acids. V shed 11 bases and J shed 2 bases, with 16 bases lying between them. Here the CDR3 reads CAVGSDKTYEQYF. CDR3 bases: TGCGCCGTAGGCTCGGACAAGACCTACGAGCAGTACTTC.

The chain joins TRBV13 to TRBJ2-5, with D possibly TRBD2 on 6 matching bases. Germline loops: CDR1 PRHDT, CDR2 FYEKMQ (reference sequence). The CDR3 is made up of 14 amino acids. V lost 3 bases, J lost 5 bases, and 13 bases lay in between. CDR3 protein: CASSLSGGWETQYF. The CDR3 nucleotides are TGTGCCAGCAGCTTGTCCGGGGGTTGGGAGACCCAGTACTTC.

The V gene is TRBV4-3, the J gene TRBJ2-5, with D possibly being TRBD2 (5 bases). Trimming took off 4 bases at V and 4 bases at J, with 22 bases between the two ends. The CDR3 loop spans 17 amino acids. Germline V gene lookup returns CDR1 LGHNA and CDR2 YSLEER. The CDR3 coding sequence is TGCGCCAGCAGCCCTTCACTCTCCCAAGCGCGGGTAGAGACCCAGTACTTC. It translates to CASSPSLSQARVETQYF.

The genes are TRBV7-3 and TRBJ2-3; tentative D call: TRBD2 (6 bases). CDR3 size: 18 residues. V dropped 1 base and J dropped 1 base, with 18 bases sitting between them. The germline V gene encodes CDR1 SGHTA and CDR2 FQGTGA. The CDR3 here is CASSLKGPAGPGTDTQYF. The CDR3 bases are TGTGCCAGCAGCTTAAAGGGCCCCGCGGGGCCAGGCACAGATACGCAGTATTTT.

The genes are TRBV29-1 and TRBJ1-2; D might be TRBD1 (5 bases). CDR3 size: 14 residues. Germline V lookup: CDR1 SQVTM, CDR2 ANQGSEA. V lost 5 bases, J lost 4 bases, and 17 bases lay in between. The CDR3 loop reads CSVLDGTGPYGYTF. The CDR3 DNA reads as TGCAGCGTTCTAGATGGAACAGGACCCTATGGCTACACCTTC. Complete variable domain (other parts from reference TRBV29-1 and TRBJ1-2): SAVISQKPSRDICQRGTSLTIQCQVDSQVTMMFWYRQQPGQSLTLIATANQGSEATYESGFVIDKFPISRPNLTFSTLTVSNMSPEDSSIYLCSVLDGTGPYGYTFGSGTRLTVV.

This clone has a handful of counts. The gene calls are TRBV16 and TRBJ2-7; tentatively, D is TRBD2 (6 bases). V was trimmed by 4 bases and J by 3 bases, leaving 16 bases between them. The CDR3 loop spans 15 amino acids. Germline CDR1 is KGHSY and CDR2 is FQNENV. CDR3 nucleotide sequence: TGTGCCAGCAGCCGCACCAAGCGGGTGCTCTACGAGCAGTACTTC. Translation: CASSRTKRVLYEQYF. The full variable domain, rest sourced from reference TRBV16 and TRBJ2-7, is GEEVAQTPKHLVRGEGQKAKLYCAPIKGHSYVFWYQQVLKNEFKFLISFQNENVFDETGMPKERFSAKCLPNSPCSLEIQATKLEDSAVYFCASSRTKRVLYEQYFGPGTRLTVT.

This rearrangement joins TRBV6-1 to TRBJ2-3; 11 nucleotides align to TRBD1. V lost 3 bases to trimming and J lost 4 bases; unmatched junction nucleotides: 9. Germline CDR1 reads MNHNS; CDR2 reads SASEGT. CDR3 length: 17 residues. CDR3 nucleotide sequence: TGTGCCAGCAGTGACCAGCCGGGGGACAGGGGGGCAGATACGCAGTATTTT. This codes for CASSDQPGDRGADTQYF.

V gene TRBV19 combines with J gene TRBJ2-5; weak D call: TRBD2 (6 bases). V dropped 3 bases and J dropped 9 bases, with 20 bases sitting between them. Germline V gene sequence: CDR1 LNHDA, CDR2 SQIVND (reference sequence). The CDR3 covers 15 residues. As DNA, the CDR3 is TGTGCCAGTAGTATGGTCGCTAGTGGGGGGTGGGCCCAGTACTTC. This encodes CASSMVASGGWAQYF.

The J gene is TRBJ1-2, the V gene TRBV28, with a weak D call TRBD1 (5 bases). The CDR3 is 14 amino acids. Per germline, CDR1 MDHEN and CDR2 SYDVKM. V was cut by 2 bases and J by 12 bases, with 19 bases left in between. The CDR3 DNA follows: TGTGCCAGCAGTTTAGTAACAGGCCTCCCTCGGAACACCTTC. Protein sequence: CASSLVTGLPRNTF.

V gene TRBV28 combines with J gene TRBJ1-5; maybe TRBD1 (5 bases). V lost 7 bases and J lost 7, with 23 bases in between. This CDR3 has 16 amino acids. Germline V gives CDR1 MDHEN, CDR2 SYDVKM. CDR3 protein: CASTHLAGGGGQPQHF. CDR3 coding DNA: TGTGCCAGCACCCATTTAGCAGGTGGGGGAGGCCAGCCCCAGCATTTT.

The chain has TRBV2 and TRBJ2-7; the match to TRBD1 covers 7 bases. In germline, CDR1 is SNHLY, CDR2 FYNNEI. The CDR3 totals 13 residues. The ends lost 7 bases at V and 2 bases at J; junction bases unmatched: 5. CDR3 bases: TGTGCCAGCAATGACGGGACAGCCTACGAGCAGTACTTC. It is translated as CASNDGTAYEQYF.

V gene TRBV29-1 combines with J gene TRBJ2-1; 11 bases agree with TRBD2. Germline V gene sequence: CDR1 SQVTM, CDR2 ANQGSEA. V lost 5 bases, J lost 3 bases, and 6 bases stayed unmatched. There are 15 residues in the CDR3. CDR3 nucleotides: TGCAGCGTTTTCGGGACTAGCGGAGACTACAATGAGCAGTTCTTC. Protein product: CSVFGTSGDYNEQFF.

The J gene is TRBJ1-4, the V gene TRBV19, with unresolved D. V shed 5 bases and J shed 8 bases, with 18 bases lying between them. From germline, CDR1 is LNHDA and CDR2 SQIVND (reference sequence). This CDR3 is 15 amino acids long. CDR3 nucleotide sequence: TGTGCCAGTAGTTTGGGAGGCTACGGCGGGGAAAAACTGTTTTTT. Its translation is CASSLGGYGGEKLFF.

The CDR3 region has the DNA TGTGCCAGCAGTTACACCCCCGCGAGGACTATCCAAGAGACCCAGTACTTC. The encoded protein is CASSYTPARTIQETQYF. The V gene is TRBV6-7, the J gene TRBJ2-5; D may be TRBD2 (6 bases). TRBV6-7 is annotated as an ORF whose role is uncertain. V was trimmed by 2 bases and J by 1 base, leaving 17 bases between them. This CDR3 has 17 residues.

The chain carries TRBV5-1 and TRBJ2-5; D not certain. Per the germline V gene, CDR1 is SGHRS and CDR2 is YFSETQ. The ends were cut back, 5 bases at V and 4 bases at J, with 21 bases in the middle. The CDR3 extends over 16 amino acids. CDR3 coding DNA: TGCGCCAGCAGTTTGACCACGGGTTATTCTGGAGAGACCCAGTACTTC. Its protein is CASSLTTGYSGETQYF.

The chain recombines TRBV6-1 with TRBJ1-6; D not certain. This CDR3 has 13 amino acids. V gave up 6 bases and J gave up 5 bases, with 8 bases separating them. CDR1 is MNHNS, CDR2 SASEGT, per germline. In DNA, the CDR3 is TGTGCCAGCAGGGCCGTGAATAATTCACCCCTCCACTTT. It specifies CASRAVNNSPLHF.